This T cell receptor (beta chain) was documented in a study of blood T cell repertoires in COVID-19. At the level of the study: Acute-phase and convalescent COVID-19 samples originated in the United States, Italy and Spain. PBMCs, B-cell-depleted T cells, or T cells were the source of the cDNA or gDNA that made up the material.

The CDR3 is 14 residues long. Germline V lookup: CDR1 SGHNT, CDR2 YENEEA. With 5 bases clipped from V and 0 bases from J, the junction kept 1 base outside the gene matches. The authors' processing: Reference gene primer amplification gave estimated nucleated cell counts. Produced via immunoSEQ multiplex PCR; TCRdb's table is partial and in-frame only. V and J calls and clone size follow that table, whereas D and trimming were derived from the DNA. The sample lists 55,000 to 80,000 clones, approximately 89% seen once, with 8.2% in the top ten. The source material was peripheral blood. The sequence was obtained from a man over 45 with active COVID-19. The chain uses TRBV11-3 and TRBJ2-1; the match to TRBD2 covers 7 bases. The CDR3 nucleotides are TGTGCCAGCAGCCCGGGGGGCTCCTACAATGAGCAGTTCTTC. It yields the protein CASSPGGSYNEQFF.